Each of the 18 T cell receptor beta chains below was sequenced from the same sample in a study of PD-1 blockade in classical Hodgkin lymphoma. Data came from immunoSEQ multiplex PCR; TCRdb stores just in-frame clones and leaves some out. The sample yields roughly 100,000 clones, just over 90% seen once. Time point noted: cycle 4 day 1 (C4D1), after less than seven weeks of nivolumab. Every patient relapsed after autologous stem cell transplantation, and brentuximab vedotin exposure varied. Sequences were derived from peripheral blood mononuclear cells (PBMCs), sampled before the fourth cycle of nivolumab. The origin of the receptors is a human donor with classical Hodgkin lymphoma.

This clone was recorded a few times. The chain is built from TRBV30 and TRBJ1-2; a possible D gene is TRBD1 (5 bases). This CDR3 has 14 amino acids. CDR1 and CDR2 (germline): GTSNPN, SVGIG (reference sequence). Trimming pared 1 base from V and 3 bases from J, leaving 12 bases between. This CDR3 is CAWSGAAGDYGYTF. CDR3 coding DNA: TGTGCCTGGAGTGGAGCGGCGGGGGACTATGGCTACACCTTC.

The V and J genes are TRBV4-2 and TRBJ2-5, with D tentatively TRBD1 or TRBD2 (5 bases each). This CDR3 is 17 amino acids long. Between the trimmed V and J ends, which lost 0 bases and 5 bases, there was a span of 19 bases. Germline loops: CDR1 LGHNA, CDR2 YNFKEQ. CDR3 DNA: TGTGCCAGCAGCCAAGACCCCTCCAGTGCTGGGGACGAGACCCAGTACTTC. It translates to CASSQDPSSAGDETQYF.

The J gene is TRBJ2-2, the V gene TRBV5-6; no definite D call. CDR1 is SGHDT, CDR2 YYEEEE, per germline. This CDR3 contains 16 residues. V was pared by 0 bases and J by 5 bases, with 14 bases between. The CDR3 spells CASSLAGSAHTGELFF. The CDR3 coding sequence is TGTGCCAGCAGCTTGGCCGGCAGCGCCCATACCGGGGAGCTGTTTTTT. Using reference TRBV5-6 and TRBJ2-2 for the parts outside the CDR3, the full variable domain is DAGVTQSPTHLIKTRGQQVTLRCSPKSGHDTVSWYQQALGQGPQFIFQYYEEEERQRGNFPDRFSGHQFPNYSSELNVNALLLGDSALYLCASSLAGSAHTGELFFGEGSRLTVL.

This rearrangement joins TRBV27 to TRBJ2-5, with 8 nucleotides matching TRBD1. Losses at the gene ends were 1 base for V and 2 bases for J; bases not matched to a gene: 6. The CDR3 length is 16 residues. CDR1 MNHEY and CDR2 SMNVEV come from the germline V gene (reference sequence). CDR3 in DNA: TGTGCCAGCAGTTTATTTCCCAGGACAGGGCAAGAGACCCAGTACTTC. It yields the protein CASSLFPRTGQETQYF.

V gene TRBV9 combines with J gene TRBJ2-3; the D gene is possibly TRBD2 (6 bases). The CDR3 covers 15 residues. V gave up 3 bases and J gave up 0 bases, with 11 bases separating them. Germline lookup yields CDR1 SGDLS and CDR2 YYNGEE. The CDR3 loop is CASSAREPSTDTQYF. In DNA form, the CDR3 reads TGTGCCAGCAGCGCCCGGGAGCCTAGCACAGATACGCAGTATTTT.

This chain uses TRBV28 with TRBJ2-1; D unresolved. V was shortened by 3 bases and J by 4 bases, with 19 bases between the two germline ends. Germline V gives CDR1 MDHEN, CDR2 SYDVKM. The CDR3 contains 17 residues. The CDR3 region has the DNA TGTGCCAGCAGTTTGGGTCGACTGGCGAACTTATACAATGAGCAGTTCTTC. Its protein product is CASSLGRLANLYNEQFF.

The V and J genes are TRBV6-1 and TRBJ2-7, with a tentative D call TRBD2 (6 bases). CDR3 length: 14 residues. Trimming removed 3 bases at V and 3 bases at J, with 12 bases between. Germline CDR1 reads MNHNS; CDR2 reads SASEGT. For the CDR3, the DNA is TGTGCCAGCAGTGAGTTCGGGGGTAGCTACGAGCAGTACTTC. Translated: CASSEFGGSYEQYF.

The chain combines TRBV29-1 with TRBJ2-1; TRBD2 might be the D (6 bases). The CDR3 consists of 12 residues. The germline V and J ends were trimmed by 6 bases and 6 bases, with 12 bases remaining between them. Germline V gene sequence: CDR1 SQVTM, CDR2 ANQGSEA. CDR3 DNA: TGCAGCGTGGAGGGCAGGTCCAATGAGCAGTTCTTC. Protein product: CSVEGRSNEQFF.

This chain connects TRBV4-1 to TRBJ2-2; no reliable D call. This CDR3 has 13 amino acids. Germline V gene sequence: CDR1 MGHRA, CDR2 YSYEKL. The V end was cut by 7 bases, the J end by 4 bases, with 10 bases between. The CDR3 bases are TGCGCCAGCACCCCCTCTGGCACCGGGGAGCTGTTTTTT. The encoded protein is CASTPSGTGELFF.

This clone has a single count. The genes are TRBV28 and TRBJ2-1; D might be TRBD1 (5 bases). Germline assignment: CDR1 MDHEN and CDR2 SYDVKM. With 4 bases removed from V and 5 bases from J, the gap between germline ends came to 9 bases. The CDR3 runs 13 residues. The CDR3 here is CASSSGLHNEQFF. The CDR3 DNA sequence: TGTGCCAGCAGTTCAGGGCTCCACAATGAGCAGTTCTTC.

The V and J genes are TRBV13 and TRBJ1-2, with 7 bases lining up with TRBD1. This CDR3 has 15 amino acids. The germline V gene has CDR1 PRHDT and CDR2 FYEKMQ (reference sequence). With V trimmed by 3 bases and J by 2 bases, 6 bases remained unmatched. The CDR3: CASSFGTAQNYGYTF. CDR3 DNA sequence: TGTGCCAGCAGCTTTGGGACAGCCCAAAACTATGGCTACACCTTC.

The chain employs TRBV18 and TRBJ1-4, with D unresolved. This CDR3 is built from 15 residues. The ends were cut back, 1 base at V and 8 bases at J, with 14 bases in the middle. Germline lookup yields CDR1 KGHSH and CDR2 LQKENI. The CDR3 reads CASSPLPTLFEKLFF. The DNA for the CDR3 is TGTGCCAGCTCACCACTCCCCACGCTATTCGAAAAACTGTTTTTT.

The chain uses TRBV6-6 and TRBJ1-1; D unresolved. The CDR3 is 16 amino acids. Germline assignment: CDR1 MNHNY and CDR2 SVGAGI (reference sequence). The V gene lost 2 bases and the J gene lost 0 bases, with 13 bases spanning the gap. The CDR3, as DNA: TGTGCCAGCAGTTACGGCGCCGGTGCCTTGAACACTGAAGCTTTCTTT. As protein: CASSYGAGALNTEAFF.

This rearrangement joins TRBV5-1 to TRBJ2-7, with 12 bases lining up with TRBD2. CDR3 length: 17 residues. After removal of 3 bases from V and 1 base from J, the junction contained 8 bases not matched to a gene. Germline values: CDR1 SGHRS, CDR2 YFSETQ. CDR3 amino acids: CASSYGTSGPSSYEQYF. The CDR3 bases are TGCGCCAGCAGCTATGGGACTAGCGGGCCTTCTTCCTACGAGCAGTACTTC.

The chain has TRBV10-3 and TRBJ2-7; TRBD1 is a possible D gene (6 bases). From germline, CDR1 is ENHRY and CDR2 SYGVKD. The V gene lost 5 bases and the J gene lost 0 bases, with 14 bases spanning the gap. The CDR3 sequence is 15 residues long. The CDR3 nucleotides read TGTGCCATCAGTCCCTCTGGGGGCACCTCCTACGAGCAGTACTTC. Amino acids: CAISPSGGTSYEQYF.

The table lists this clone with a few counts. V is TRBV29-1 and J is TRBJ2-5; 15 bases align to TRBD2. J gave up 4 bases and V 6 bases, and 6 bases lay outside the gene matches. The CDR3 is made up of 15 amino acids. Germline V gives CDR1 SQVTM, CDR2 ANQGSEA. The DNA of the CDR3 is TGCAGCGTCGGACTAGCGGGAGGGCCGGGAGAGACCCAGTACTTC. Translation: CSVGLAGGPGETQYF.

In DNA form, the CDR3 reads TGTGCCAGCAGTTACGGTTGGGGGCCGGGAAGCGACACCATATATTTT. As protein: CASSYGWGPGSDTIYF. V is TRBV6-5 and J is TRBJ1-3, with D possibly being TRBD1 (6 bases). This CDR3 comprises 16 residues. Germline V gene sequence: CDR1 MNHEY, CDR2 SVGAGI. The V end lost 2 bases, the J end lost 8 bases, and 19 bases lay between the germline ends.

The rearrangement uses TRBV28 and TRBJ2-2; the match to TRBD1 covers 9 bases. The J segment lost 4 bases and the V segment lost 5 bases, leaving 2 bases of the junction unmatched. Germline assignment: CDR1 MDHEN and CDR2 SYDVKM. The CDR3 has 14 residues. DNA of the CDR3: TGTGCCAGCAGTAGACAGGGGGGCACCGGGGAGCTGTTTTTT. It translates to CASSRQGGTGELFF. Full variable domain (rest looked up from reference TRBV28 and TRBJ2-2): DVKVTQSSRYLVKRTGEKVFLECVQDMDHENMFWYRQDPGLGLRLIYFSYDVKMKEKGDIPEGYSVSREKKERFSLILESASTNQTSMYLCASSRQGGTGELFFGEGSRLTVL.